A single TCR beta chain is shown here with its context. The antigen remains undetermined. The data are from a study of T cell responses to AZD1222 COVID-19 vaccine. Study-level points and caveats: Donors, mostly white British, included more females; clonal diversity was possibly underestimated.

Libraries were prepared by immunoSEQ multiplex PCR; TCRdb keeps only in-frame clonotypes and omits some of them. This sample has about 92,000 clones; about 90% occur once, and the top ten carry less than 8%. The material was peripheral blood, obtained on day 0 of AZD1222 vaccination. The sequence derives from an adult in good health.

CDR3 DNA sequence: TGTGCCAGCACGCTCAAGAAAGACAGGGGCTATGGCTACACCTTC. Its translation: CASTLKKDRGYGYTF. The rearrangement joins TRBV18 to TRBJ1-2, with TRBD1 identical over 8 bases. V gave up 8 bases and J gave up 4 bases; unmatched junction bases: 12. The CDR3 totals 15 residues. Germline CDR1 and CDR2: KGHSH and LQKENI.